Shown below are 23 T cell receptor beta chains from a single sample sequenced in a study of blood T cell repertoires in COVID-19. Clones were read by immunoSEQ multiplex PCR, and TCRdb kept only the in-frame ones, dropping some. This repertoire shows 250,000 or so clones, about nine tenths found once; its top ten account for around 2.9%. Specimen: peripheral blood. Source of these receptors: a woman between 55 and 75 years old with acute or convalescent COVID-19.

This sequence joins TRBV30 and TRBJ2-7, with 9 bases matching TRBD1. CDR1 GTSNPN and CDR2 SVGIG come from the germline V gene (reference sequence). V lost 4 bases, J lost 6 bases, and 7 bases stayed unmatched. CDR3 length equals 13 residues. CDR3 residues: CAWTRTGVGEQYF. DNA for the CDR3: TGTGCCTGGACCAGGACAGGGGTCGGCGAGCAGTACTTC.

The chain couples TRBV28 to TRBJ1-2; 9 bases line up with TRBD1. The CDR3 is 17 residues long. Germline V lookup: CDR1 MDHEN, CDR2 SYDVKM. The V gene end was trimmed by 5 bases and the J gene end by 4 bases; junction bases not matched to a gene: 14. The DNA of the CDR3 is TGTGCCAGCAGTACCACCAGGGGGACAGGGCTCTTCTATGGCTACACCTTC. Amino acids: CASSTTRGTGLFYGYTF.

This clone has more than one count but fewer than ten. This chain connects TRBV7-9 to TRBJ2-2; D may be TRBD1 (5 bases). The ends were cut back, 3 bases at V and 4 bases at J, with 12 bases in the middle. The germline V gene encodes CDR1 SEHNR and CDR2 FQNEAQ (reference sequence). The CDR3 is made up of 15 amino acids. This chain's CDR3 is CASSFRAQGTGELFF. The CDR3 coding sequence is TGTGCCAGCAGCTTTAGAGCTCAGGGCACCGGGGAGCTGTTTTTT.

J is TRBJ2-7 and V is TRBV18, with 8 bases aligning to TRBD2. The J segment lost 5 bases and the V segment lost 2 bases, leaving 8 bases of the junction unmatched. Per the germline V gene, CDR1 is KGHSH and CDR2 is LQKENI. This CDR3 has 15 residues. The CDR3: CASSPEQAGVNEQYF. The CDR3 DNA is TGTGCCAGCTCACCAGAACAAGCGGGAGTAAACGAGCAGTACTTC.

The chain uses TRBV16 and TRBJ1-1; 9 nucleotides line up with TRBD1. The germline V gene has CDR1 KGHSY and CDR2 FQNENV. The CDR3 has 13 residues. The V segment lost 8 bases and the J segment 1 base; nucleotides outside the gene matches: 2. CDR3 region: CASGQGRNTEAFF. CDR3 nucleotides: TGTGCCAGCGGACAGGGGAGGAACACTGAAGCTTTCTTT.

This chain connects TRBV20-1 to TRBJ1-1; 7 bases are a match to TRBD1. The CDR3 sequence is 16 residues long. V dropped 6 bases and J dropped 2; count of bases not matched to a gene: 15. Germline CDR1 reads DFQATT; CDR2 reads SNEGSKA (reference sequence). CDR3 sequence: CSASQGGGSRNTEAFF. The CDR3 nucleotides are TGCAGTGCAAGTCAGGGGGGAGGATCCCGAAACACTGAAGCTTTCTTT.

The V gene is TRBV3-1 (or the pseudogene TRBV3-2), the J gene TRBJ2-3; TRBD2 matches at 10 bases. CDR1 and CDR2 (germline): LGHDT, YNNKEL (reference sequence). This CDR3 contains 16 residues. J was trimmed by 4 bases and V by 1 base; bases with no gene match: 5. CDR3: CASSQAASGGADTQYF. The CDR3 bases are TGTGCCAGCAGCCAAGCGGCTAGCGGGGGAGCAGATACGCAGTATTTT.

The chain recombines TRBV4-2 with TRBJ2-7, with D unresolved. Germline values: CDR1 LGHNA, CDR2 YNFKEQ. V gave up 2 bases and J gave up 3 bases, with 5 bases separating them. CDR3 length: 12 amino acids. The CDR3 here is CASSQTLYEQYF. CDR3 bases: TGTGCCAGCAGCCAAACTCTCTACGAGCAGTACTTC.

J is TRBJ1-1 and V is TRBV6-1; D uncertain. V was shortened by 2 bases and J by 8 bases, with 12 bases between the two germline ends. Germline-derived CDR1 and CDR2 are MNHNS and SASEGT. CDR3 length: 13 residues. Written as DNA, the CDR3 is TGTGCCAGCAGTGAAAGCAGGTTACAGGAAGCTTTCTTT. Protein product: CASSESRLQEAFF.

This clone showed up just a few times. The gene calls are TRBV6-2 or TRBV6-3 and TRBJ1-5; 7 bases align to TRBD1. After removal of 6 bases from V and 4 bases from J, the junction contained 6 bases not matched to a gene. The germline V gene encodes CDR1 MNHEY and CDR2 SVGEGT. The CDR3 contains 14 residues. CDR3 sequence (DNA): TGTGCCAGCAGCCCGGACAGGCTGAATCAGCCCCAGCATTTT. Translation gives CASSPDRLNQPQHF.

This chain links TRBV12-3 or TRBV12-4 with TRBJ1-6; 7 positions match TRBD1. The J segment lost 6 bases and the V segment lost 7 bases, leaving 3 bases of the junction unmatched. The CDR3 has 13 residues. For the CDR3, the DNA is TGTGCCAGCAAGGGACAGCGTAATTCACCCCTCCACTTT. It specifies CASKGQRNSPLHF.

The chain employs TRBV15 and TRBJ2-5; D uncertain. The ends were cut back, 0 bases at V and 4 bases at J, with 6 bases in the middle. This CDR3 contains 13 residues. Germline V CDR1 and CDR2: LNHNV, YYDKDF (reference sequence). The CDR3 coding sequence is TGTGCCACCAGCAGAGATCCGTCAGAGACCCAGTACTTC. Translation: CATSRDPSETQYF.

This CDR3 is CASSLDRGLTEAFF. The CDR3 DNA is TGTGCCAGCAGTTTAGACAGGGGGCTGACTGAAGCTTTCTTT. The J gene is TRBJ1-1, the V gene TRBV28; TRBD1 agrees at 10 bases. The junction had 2 bases not matched to a gene; V was cut back by 2 bases and J by 5 bases. CDR3 length: 14 residues. Germline V gene sequence: CDR1 MDHEN, CDR2 SYDVKM.

V gene TRBV5-1 combines with J gene TRBJ2-7, with 7 bases lining up with TRBD1. CDR1 and CDR2 from the germline V gene are SGHRS and YFSETQ. The CDR3 runs to 15 residues. Trimming cost V 0 bases and J 4 bases; bases outside gene matches: 7. The CDR3 coding sequence is TGCGCCAGCAGCTTGGACAGGGGCAATATGTACGAGCAGTACTTC. Translating it yields CASSLDRGNMYEQYF.

The V call is TRBV9, the J call TRBJ2-1; 10 bases are shared with TRBD2. CDR3 size: 16 residues. V lost 0 bases to trimming and J lost 7 bases; unmatched junction nucleotides: 7. Germline CDR1 is SGDLS and CDR2 is YYNGEE. CDR3 bases: TGTGCCAGCAGCGTAGTAGCGGGGGGCTCTAATAATGAGCAGTTCTTC. Translation: CASSVVAGGSNNEQFF.

This chain links TRBV21-1 with TRBJ1-2; whether TRBD1, the table's D call, matches the DNA was not checked. TRBV21-1 is shown as a pseudogene. The CDR3 contains 14 residues. CDR3 sequence: CASRGQGGFYGYTF. CDR3 nucleotide sequence: TGTGCCAGCAGGGGACAGGGGGGCTTTTATGGCTACACCTTC.

The chain recombines TRBV6-6 with TRBJ1-2; 9 positions agree with TRBD1. The V and J ends lost 6 bases and 4 bases, in that order; junction bases with no gene match: 6. From germline, CDR1 is MNHNY and CDR2 SVGAGI (reference sequence). CDR3 size: 14 residues. Here the CDR3 reads CASRPGTGSYGYTF. CDR3 in DNA: TGTGCCAGCAGACCGGGGACAGGGAGCTATGGCTACACCTTC.

This clone showed up just a few times. The chain has TRBV28 and TRBJ1-1; D not resolved. The V and J ends lost 6 bases and 1 base respectively, with 15 bases between them. The CDR3 is made up of 15 amino acids. Germline V gives CDR1 MDHEN, CDR2 SYDVKM. CDR3 residues: CASRTSNLGNTEAFF. CDR3 nucleotide sequence: TGTGCCAGCAGGACTTCAAACCTCGGGAACACTGAAGCTTTCTTT.

The chain employs TRBV4-2 and TRBJ1-2; 11 nucleotides line up with TRBD1. Germline-derived CDR1 and CDR2 are LGHNA and YNFKEQ. The V gene end was trimmed by 1 base and the J gene end by 8 bases; junction bases not matched to a gene: 9. The CDR3 loop spans 16 amino acids. Written as DNA, the CDR3 is TGTGCCAGCAGCCAAGCCGGGACAGGGGGTGGGAAAGGCTACACCTTC. This codes for CASSQAGTGGGKGYTF.

The chain carries TRBV7-2 and TRBJ2-3; no firm D call. Germline V gene data show CDR1 as SGHTA and CDR2 as FQGNSA. The CDR3 consists of 12 residues. V was cut by 1 base and J by 10 bases, with 9 bases left in between. CDR3 nucleotide sequence: TGTGCCAGCAGCTTAGGACTCGAATCGCAGTATTTT. It translates to CASSLGLESQYF.

The V call is TRBV3-1 (or the pseudogene TRBV3-2), the J call TRBJ2-1; D possibly corresponds to TRBD1 (6 bases). The germline V gene encodes CDR1 LGHDT and CDR2 YNNKEL (reference sequence). This CDR3 region has 14 residues. V lost 0 bases and J 8 bases, leaving 11 bases between the germline ends. The CDR3: CASSQEVRGHEQFF. CDR3 nucleotide sequence: TGTGCCAGCAGCCAAGAAGTCAGGGGCCATGAGCAGTTCTTC.

The chain joins TRBV7-2 to TRBJ2-1, with D perhaps matching TRBD2 (6 bases). Germline loops: CDR1 SGHTA, CDR2 FQGNSA. The CDR3 is 14 residues long. With 5 bases removed from V and 9 bases from J, the gap between germline ends came to 17 bases. The CDR3 bases are TGTGCCAGCAGCCTAACGCAGGGCGGGGTTGAGCAGTTCTTC. It is translated as CASSLTQGGVEQFF.

This clone was recorded once. V and J are TRBV2 and TRBJ1-6; D is perhaps TRBD1 (5 bases). V dropped 10 bases and J dropped 10 bases, with 17 bases sitting between them. This CDR3 spans 13 amino acids. The germline gives CDR1 SNHLY, CDR2 FYNNEI. The CDR3 coding sequence is TGTGCCACCTCAGGGTTCGACGGATCACCCCTCCACTTT. Its protein product is CATSGFDGSPLHF.